This T cell receptor (beta chain) was retrieved from a study of Ad26.COV2.S vaccination and SARS-CoV-2 variants. Described treatment: some 20 received Ad26.COV2.S at low or high dose, single or two shots; about 5 received placebo; per-sample allocation not given. Repertoires come from day 63 after the first vaccine or placebo injection. The assay was immunoSEQ multiplex PCR, and TCRdb's table has in-frame clones only and misses some. The sample yields around 450,000 clones, 80% to 90% seen once. This CDR3 region has 15 residues. The germline CDR1 and CDR2 sequences are MDHEN and SYDVKM. Trimming cost V 5 bases and J 0 bases, with 14 bases left between them.

This specimen was peripheral blood, taken in a trial of Ad26.COV2.S vaccine versus placebo. The sequence was obtained from a person between 18 and 59 years old who received the Ad26.COV2.S COVID-19 vaccine or a placebo. The chain is built from TRBV28 and TRBJ2-7; D possibly corresponds to TRBD2 (5 bases). CDR3 in DNA: TGTGCCAGCAGTCTGGGAGTTTTGGGCTCCTACGAGCAGTACGTC. Translation gives CASSLGVLGSYEQYV.